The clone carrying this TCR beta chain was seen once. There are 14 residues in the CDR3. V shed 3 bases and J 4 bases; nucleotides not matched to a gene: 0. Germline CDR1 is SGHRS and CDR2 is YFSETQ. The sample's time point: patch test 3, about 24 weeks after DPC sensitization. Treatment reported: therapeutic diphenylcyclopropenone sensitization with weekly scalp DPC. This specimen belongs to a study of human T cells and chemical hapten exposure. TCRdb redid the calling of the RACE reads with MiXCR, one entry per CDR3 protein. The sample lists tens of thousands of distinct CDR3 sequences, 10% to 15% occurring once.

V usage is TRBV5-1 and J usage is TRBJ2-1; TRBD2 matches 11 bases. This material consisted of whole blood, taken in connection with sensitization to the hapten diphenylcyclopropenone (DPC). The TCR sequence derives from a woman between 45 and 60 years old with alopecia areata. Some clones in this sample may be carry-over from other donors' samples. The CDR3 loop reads CASSWTSGYNEQFF. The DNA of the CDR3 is TGCGCCAGCAGCTGGACTAGCGGGTACAATGAGCAGTTCTTC.